This TCR beta chain was profiled in a study of blood T cell repertoires in COVID-19. Clones were sequenced by immunoSEQ multiplex PCR, and TCRdb holds only the in-frame ones, with some missing. The table lists approximately 280,000 clones, 75% to 90% of them singletons. The CDR3 is 14 residues long. V dropped 5 bases and J dropped 3 bases, with 13 bases sitting between them. Germline lookup yields CDR1 SGHVS and CDR2 FQNEAQ. Source material: peripheral blood. The rearrangement joins TRBV7-8 to TRBJ1-1; D gene uncertain. The TCR was taken from a man between 50 and 59 years old with acute or convalescent COVID-19. DNA for the CDR3: TGTGCCAGCAGCCCCCCGGGGAGGGACACTGAAGCTTTCTTT. This gives the protein CASSPPGRDTEAFF. The entire variable domain, with the rest obtained from reference TRBV7-8 and TRBJ1-1, is as follows: GAGVSQSPRYKVAKRGQDVALRCDPISGHVSLFWYQQALGQGPEFLTYFQNEAQLDKSGLPSDRFFAERPEGSVSTLKIQRTQQEDSAVYLCASSPPGRDTEAFFGQGTRLTVV.